The clone carrying this T cell receptor (beta chain) has a handful of counts. Its antigen is unknown. The data stem from a study of OX40 agonist ivuxolimab in advanced cancers. Study information: Patients treated during dose escalation were battling hepatocellular carcinoma, melanoma, renal cell or head and neck cancer.

This CDR3 is 12 amino acids long. Per the germline V gene, CDR1 is MNHEY and CDR2 is SVGAGI. Trimming pared 6 bases from V and 5 bases from J, leaving 7 bases between. Assay used: immunoSEQ multiplex PCR; TCRdb lists only in-frame clones, some missing. Seen here are around 19,000 clones, more than 60% observed once, and the top ten hold roughly 34%. The study's findings and limits: CD4+ T cells averaged fewer expanded clones than CD8+ T cells.

This clonotype was sampled from an adult with an advanced solid tumor such as melanoma, head and neck, liver or kidney cancer. This chain links TRBV6-5 with TRBJ2-2; D may be TRBD1 (6 bases). Sequenced material: CD4+ or CD8+ T cells sorted from blood, taken in a trial of the OX40 agonist ivuxolimab. CDR3 residues: CASRQGTGELFF. The CDR3 bases are TGTGCCAGCAGACAGGGAACCGGGGAGCTGTTTTTT.